This T cell receptor beta chain was sequenced in a study of PD-1 blockade in mismatch repair-deficient tumors. Study-wide background: All were previously treated, progressing patients with some twelve mismatch repair-deficient cancer types. Study findings and constraints: Rapid post-treatment expansion, then contraction, generally preceding radiologic response, marked tumor-resident clones.

This clone occurred once. No antigen is known for it. Produced via immunoSEQ multiplex PCR; TCRdb's table is partial and in-frame only. The sample gives some 85,000 clones, approximately 81% of which show up once; roughly 5.5% is in the top ten. Germline V gene sequence: CDR1 SGHAT, CDR2 FQNNGV. The ends were cut back, 1 base at V and 3 bases at J, with 12 bases in the middle. The CDR3 covers 16 residues. PCR or immunohistochemistry showed mismatch repair deficiency in every enrolled patient. A few pembrolizumab responders had their TCRs sequenced. The chain has TRBV11-2 and TRBJ2-2; perhaps TRBD1 as D (5 bases). The TCR sequence derives from an adult with mismatch repair-deficient cancer. The sample in question was peripheral blood, obtained 44 weeks after starting pembrolizumab. CDR3 region: CASSLGPKGHTGELFF. The DNA for the CDR3 is TGTGCCAGCAGCTTAGGGCCTAAGGGGCACACCGGGGAGCTGTTTTTT.